This TCR beta chain was retrieved from a study of control samples from healthy donors and cancer patients. Trimming pared 1 base from V and 0 bases from J, leaving 6 bases between. Germline CDR1 is SGHTA and CDR2 is FQGNSA. The CDR3 sequence is 14 residues long. Here immunoSEQ multiplex PCR was the method, and the copy in TCRdb shows in-frame clones only, minus some. The table shows about 130,000 clones, with 80% to 95% occurring only once. This receptor was identified in a young man in good health. The rearrangement uses TRBV7-2 and TRBJ1-1, with D perhaps TRBD1 (6 bases). The sample was blood. CDR3: CASSLEGVNTEAFF. As DNA, the CDR3 is TGTGCCAGCAGCTTAGAGGGGGTGAACACTGAAGCTTTCTTT.